This TCR beta chain was observed in a study of T cell changes during pregnancy in multiple sclerosis. Assay: immunoSEQ multiplex PCR; the TCRdb copy retains only in-frame clones and omits some. The profile shows roughly 75,000 clones, 89% of them singletons. The length of the CDR3 is 15 residues. V was clipped by 1 base and J by 1 base, with 8 bases between them. The germline V gene encodes CDR1 MNHEY and CDR2 SMNVEV (reference sequence). This TCR was recovered from a female donor with multiple sclerosis, enrolled in a pregnancy study. The sample was peripheral blood, taken before pregnancy. The rearrangement uses TRBV27 and TRBJ1-5; D is perhaps TRBD1 (6 bases). This CDR3 is CASSLWGPSNQPQHF. The CDR3, as DNA: TGTGCCAGCAGTTTATGGGGGCCGAGCAATCAGCCCCAGCATTTT.